The T cell receptor beta chain under discussion was sequenced for a study of Ad26.COV2.S vaccination and SARS-CoV-2 variants. General observations from the study: Vaccinees and placebo recipients showed similar non-spike TCR breadth.

This clone was seen only once. Its antigen is not known. Treatment of the sample: about 20 received Ad26.COV2.S at low or high dose, single or two shots; a few received placebo; per-sample allocation not given. Specimens were obtained on day 63 following the first vaccine or placebo injection. Assay used: immunoSEQ multiplex PCR; TCRdb lists only in-frame clones, some missing. The sample lists roughly 350,000 clones; over 75% were seen once. The V end was cut by 5 bases, the J end by 0 bases, with 17 bases between. The length of the CDR3 is 16 residues. Germline lookup yields CDR1 LNHDA and CDR2 SQIVND (reference sequence).

The chain employs TRBV19 and TRBJ2-7, with TRBD2 as a possible D gene (6 bases). This specimen consisted of peripheral blood, obtained in a trial of Ad26.COV2.S vaccine versus placebo. This TCR derives from a person aged 18-60 years who received the Ad26.COV2.S COVID-19 vaccine or a placebo. The CDR3 protein is CASSSTGGTRSYEQYF. CDR3 DNA: TGTGCCAGTAGTTCAACGGGTGGGACTCGCTCCTACGAGCAGTACTTC.